This is a list of T cell receptor beta chains from one sample in a study of cytomegalovirus exposure and HLA in healthy donors. Assay: immunoSEQ multiplex PCR; the TCRdb copy retains only in-frame clones and omits some. The sample includes under 200,000 clones, around 75% of them seen just once. Sample: PBMCs. These receptors were obtained from a woman aged 25 to 39 in good health and CMV-seronegative. Both conserved end residues are part of each CDR3. The D gene is left open where the match is weak. Not all rows give a size; the values are once, few, many and, for expanded clones, a class.

size	J	D	V	length	CDR3	DNA
once	TRBJ1-1	-	TRBV19	15	CASSIGQPVNTEAFF	TGTGCCAGTAGTATCGGACAGCCGGTGAACACTGAAGCTTTCTTT
-	TRBJ1-4	-	TRBV21-1	16	CASSKNRSSKEEKLFF	TGTGCCAGCAGCAAAAATAGGTCCAGCAAGGAGGAAAAACTGTTTTTT
-	TRBJ1-2	-	TRBV30	15	CAWRKDRLANYGYTF	TGTGCCTGGAGGAAAGACAGGCTAGCTAACTATGGCTACACCTTC
few	TRBJ1-6	-	TRBV5-4	17	CASSFLSGSSYNSPLHF	TGTGCCAGCAGCTTTCTATCTGGGAGCTCCTATAATTCACCCCTCCACTTT
-	TRBJ1-5	-	TRBV27	13	CASSLQPDQPQHF	TGTGCCAGCAGTCTCCAACCAGATCAGCCCCAGCATTTT
-	TRBJ2-7	-	TRBV5-1	14	CASSSGTPYFEQYF	TGCGCCAGCAGCTCGGGGACACCTTATTTCGAGCAGTACTTC
few	TRBJ2-7	-	TRBV4-1	13	CASSLNTAYEQYF	TGCGCCAGCAGCCTGAATACAGCCTACGAGCAGTACTTC
-	TRBJ1-6	-	TRBV5-6	16	CASSLVSGRGVSPLHF	TGTGCCAGCAGCTTGGTGTCGGGCAGGGGAGTATCACCCCTCCACTTT
-	TRBJ2-7	-	TRBV2	15	CASTELLRGRYEQYF	TGTGCCAGCACCGAACTTCTCAGGGGGAGGTACGAGCAGTACTTC
-	TRBJ2-7	-	TRBV19	13	CASSYGTRYEQYF	TGTGCCAGTAGTTACGGGACAAGGTACGAGCAGTACTTC
-	TRBJ2-7	TRBD1	TRBV4-3	18	CASSQDRWDSLSVGEQYF	TGCGCCAGCAGCCAAGATAGATGGGACAGCCTTTCGGTGGGCGAGCAGTACTTC
once	TRBJ2-5	-	TRBV27	15	CASSFGSSYRETQYF	TGTGCCAGCAGTTTCGGGTCCTCGTATAGAGAGACCCAGTACTTC
-	TRBJ2-3	TRBD2	TRBV6-4	14	CASSASSTSGKQYF	TGTGCCAGCAGTGCATCGTCTACTAGCGGGAAGCAGTATTTT
-	TRBJ2-1	TRBD2	TRBV19	13	CASSPGGYDEQFF	TGTGCCAGTAGTCCCGGGGGGTACGATGAGCAGTTCTTC
-	TRBJ2-2	-	TRBV7-9	12	CASSLLYGELFF	TGTGCCAGCAGCTTACTTTACGGGGAGCTGTTTTTT
-	TRBJ1-2	-	TRBV19	12	CASNGQSTGYTF	TGTGCCAGTAATGGACAGTCTACTGGCTACACCTTC
-	TRBJ2-2	-	TRBV11-3	14	CASSLQQNTGELFF	TGTGCCAGCAGCCTGCAACAGAACACCGGGGAGCTGTTTTTT
few	TRBJ2-2	-	TRBV5-1	15	CASSLEAGVTGELFF	TGCGCCAGCAGCTTGGAGGCAGGGGTCACCGGGGAGCTGTTTTTT
-	TRBJ2-1	TRBD1	TRBV18	13	CASSPQGALEQFF	TGTGCCAGCTCACCACAGGGGGCCCTTGAGCAGTTCTTC
-	TRBJ1-1	TRBD1	TRBV6-6	14	CATILGGGNTEAFF	TGTGCCACCATATTAGGGGGCGGGAACACTGAAGCTTTCTTT